These 23 T cell receptor beta chains were sequenced from one sample in a study of siplizumab effects on memory and regulatory T cells. Produced via immunoSEQ multiplex PCR; TCRdb's table is partial and in-frame only. The data contain approximately 75,000 clones, roughly 93% of them seen just once; the ten biggest clones take up roughly 5.2%. Sequencing was performed on CD8+ T cells sorted from blood. All receptors come from a human donor in good health.

The chain combines TRBV5-4 with TRBJ2-7; 12 positions match TRBD2. Germline V gene data show CDR1 as SGHNT and CDR2 as YYREEE (reference sequence). The J segment lost 5 bases and the V segment lost 4 bases, leaving 13 bases of the junction unmatched. The CDR3 is 17 amino acids. The CDR3 DNA is TGTGCCAGCAGCCGAACCCTAGCGGGGGGGCCCAATGACGAGCAGTACTTC. This translates into CASSRTLAGGPNDEQYF.

This clone was found a few times. The chain carries TRBV6-1 and TRBJ1-5; D ambiguous. V was cut by 7 bases and J by 4 bases, with 17 bases left in between. From germline, CDR1 is MNHNS and CDR2 SASEGT. The CDR3 spans 15 residues. The CDR3 DNA reads TGTGCCAGCACCGCGGGCCCAGAAGCTAATCAGCCCCAGCATTTT. This translates into CASTAGPEANQPQHF.

The rearrangement links TRBV11-2 to TRBJ2-3; D ambiguous. Trimming took off 0 bases at V and 5 bases at J, with 3 bases between the two ends. Germline V gene data show CDR1 as SGHAT and CDR2 as FQNNGV. The CDR3 sequence is 12 residues long. CDR3 DNA: TGTGCCAGCAGCTTAGATCTAGATACGCAGTATTTT. Protein product: CASSLDLDTQYF.

The rearrangement uses TRBV7-6 and TRBJ2-2; no firm D call. The CDR3 totals 14 residues. V lost 1 base to trimming and J lost 5 bases, with 8 bases between them. Germline CDR1 reads SGHVS; CDR2 reads FNYEAQ. The CDR3 reads CASSLVVGTGELFF. The CDR3 coding sequence is TGTGCCAGCAGCTTAGTGGTAGGGACCGGGGAGCTGTTTTTT.

In this sample, this clone turned up once. The rearrangement links TRBV9 to TRBJ2-3, with 9 bases fitting TRBD2. The CDR3 has 16 residues. Germline V gene sequence: CDR1 SGDLS, CDR2 YYNGEE. With 3 bases clipped from V and 2 bases from J, the junction kept 7 bases outside the gene matches. CDR3 protein: CASSGAAGGNTDTQYF. In DNA form, the CDR3 reads TGTGCCAGCAGCGGGGCAGCGGGGGGTAACACAGATACGCAGTATTTT.

The chain links TRBV5-4 to TRBJ2-2; D gene uncertain. CDR1 is SGHNT and CDR2 is YYREEE in the germline V gene (reference sequence). Trimming shortened V by 4 bases and J by 1 base, and 8 bases separated the two germline ends. This CDR3 has 14 residues. This CDR3 is CASSTPENTGELFF. The CDR3 nucleotides are TGTGCCAGCAGCACACCAGAGAACACCGGGGAGCTGTTTTTT.

The chain couples TRBV27 to TRBJ2-7; TRBD2 matches at 12 bases. This CDR3 comprises 14 residues. V dropped 7 bases and J dropped 5; count of bases not matched to a gene: 6. Germline assignment: CDR1 MNHEY and CDR2 SMNVEV (reference sequence). CDR3 in amino acids: CASNPSGGANEQYF. CDR3 nucleotide sequence: TGTGCCAGCAATCCTAGCGGGGGGGCCAACGAGCAGTACTTC.

The genes are TRBV4-3 and TRBJ2-1; TRBD2 matches at 9 bases. V dropped 1 base and J dropped 4; count of bases not matched to a gene: 5. CDR1 is LGHNA and CDR2 is YSLEER in the germline V gene. The CDR3 has 16 amino acids. The CDR3 sequence: CASSQAGTSPYNEQFF. The CDR3, as DNA: TGCGCCAGCAGCCAAGCCGGGACTAGCCCTTACAATGAGCAGTTCTTC.

J is TRBJ1-1 and V is TRBV2; TRBD1 might be the D (6 bases). CDR1 is SNHLY and CDR2 is FYNNEI in the germline V gene. This CDR3 has 16 residues. Trimming took off 10 bases at V and 0 bases at J, with 21 bases between the two ends. The CDR3 reads CATPKGTRGLNTEAFF. The CDR3 DNA reads as TGTGCCACTCCAAAAGGGACCAGGGGTTTGAACACTGAAGCTTTCTTT.

The rearrangement links TRBV6-5 to TRBJ1-5; D is undetermined. The CDR3 contains 15 residues. Trimming removed 6 bases from V and 0 bases from J, with 12 bases in between. Germline V gene lookup returns CDR1 MNHEY and CDR2 SVGAGI. This chain's CDR3 is CASSPMGNSNQPQHF. The CDR3 coding sequence is TGTGCCAGCAGCCCTATGGGGAATAGCAATCAGCCCCAGCATTTT.

This chain uses TRBV9 with TRBJ2-3, with D unclear. Trimming pared 3 bases from V and 1 base from J, leaving 9 bases between. Germline-derived CDR1 and CDR2 are SGDLS and YYNGEE. CDR3 length: 14 residues. CDR3 region: CASSELGGTDTQYF. Written as DNA, the CDR3 is TGTGCCAGCAGCGAGCTTGGGGGCACAGATACGCAGTATTTT.

As to this clone: At one of its ends the junction is not consistent with the germline gene, which may arise from a read error. This rearrangement joins TRBV7-9 to TRBJ1-1; D uncertain. CDR1 is SEHNR and CDR2 is FQNEAQ in the germline V gene (reference sequence). The CDR3 consists of 11 residues. CDR3 DNA: TGTGCCGGCAGCTCTGGGACTGAAGCTTTCTTT. The encoded protein is CAGSSGTEAFF.

The chain links TRBV9 to TRBJ2-2, with D hard to call. CDR1 and CDR2 (germline): SGDLS, YYNGEE. This CDR3 is built from 15 residues. V lost 3 bases and J 5 bases, leaving 14 bases between the germline ends. Here the CDR3 DNA reads TGTGCCAGCAGCGCCGCCGGGCCCCCAACCGGGGAGCTGTTTTTT. It encodes CASSAAGPPTGELFF.

The chain combines TRBV6-1 with TRBJ2-7; D ambiguous. The germline CDR1 and CDR2 sequences are MNHNS and SASEGT. V lost 6 bases to trimming and J lost 4 bases, with 7 bases between them. This CDR3 comprises 11 residues. This CDR3 reads CASSVDYEQYF. The CDR3 DNA reads as TGTGCCAGCAGCGTAGATTACGAGCAGTACTTC.

This sequence joins TRBV4-1 and TRBJ2-7; TRBD2 agrees at 7 bases. From germline, CDR1 is MGHRA and CDR2 YSYEKL. V shed 0 bases and J 3 bases; nucleotides not matched to a gene: 8. The CDR3 length is 16 residues. The CDR3 here is CASSQDSQRGLYEQYF. CDR3 bases: TGCGCCAGCAGCCAAGATAGCCAGCGGGGTCTCTACGAGCAGTACTTC.

The J gene is TRBJ2-3, the V gene TRBV7-2, with 11 bases that match TRBD2. The CDR3 runs 16 residues. Germline trimming cut 5 bases from V and 0 bases from J; bases unmatched to any gene: 4. Germline CDR1 reads SGHTA; CDR2 reads FQGNSA. DNA for the CDR3: TGTGCCAGCAGCCTGTTAGCGGGGGGGAGCACAGATACGCAGTATTTT. Encoded protein: CASSLLAGGSTDTQYF.

V and J are TRBV9 and TRBJ2-2; TRBD2 matches at 16 bases. V trimming: 4 bases; J trimming: 4 bases; junction bases outside the gene matches: 10. Germline CDR1 reads SGDLS; CDR2 reads YYNGEE. The CDR3 runs to 19 residues. The chain's CDR3 is CASSFAGTSGGVTTGELFF. CDR3 nucleotide sequence: TGTGCCAGCAGCTTCGCCGGGACTAGCGGGGGGGTAACCACCGGGGAGCTGTTTTTT.

The chain has TRBV30 and TRBJ1-3; D unclear. This CDR3 comprises 13 residues. Trimming removed 0 bases from V and 0 bases from J, with 3 bases in between. Looked up from germline, CDR1 is GTSNPN and CDR2 is SVGIG (reference sequence). CDR3 region: CAWSVFSGNTIYF. The CDR3 bases are TGTGCCTGGAGTGTGTTCTCTGGAAACACCATATATTTT.

For the CDR3, the DNA is TGTGCCAGCAGTCTGGGAAAGGGAACTGAAGCTTTCTTT. Translating gives CASSLGKGTEAFF. The chain combines TRBV28 with TRBJ1-1; no clear D gene. The CDR3 runs 13 residues. CDR1 is MDHEN, CDR2 SYDVKM, per germline. Deletions cut 5 bases from V and 5 bases from J, with 12 bases between.

The rearrangement joins TRBV6-5 to TRBJ2-1; TRBD1 aligns across 8 bases. CDR3 size: 13 residues. Germline-derived CDR1 and CDR2 are MNHEY and SVGAGI. V lost 2 bases, J lost 10 bases, and 4 bases stayed unmatched. Written as DNA, the CDR3 is TGTGCCAGCAGTTACAATTCAGGGGGCGAGCAGTTCTTC. Translating it yields CASSYNSGGEQFF.

For the CDR3, the DNA is TGTGCCAGCAGTTACGGGACCGAAGCCTACGAGCAGTACTTC. It specifies CASSYGTEAYEQYF. The chain carries TRBV6-5 and TRBJ2-7; D is possibly TRBD1 or TRBD2 (5 bases each). CDR1 and CDR2 from the germline V gene are MNHEY and SVGAGI. Between the trimmed V and J ends, which lost 2 bases and 2 bases, there was a span of 10 bases. The CDR3 runs 14 residues.

The CDR3 sequence is CASSQDTGEVYGYTF. DNA for the CDR3: TGCGCCAGCAGCCAAGACACAGGGGAGGTCTATGGCTACACCTTC. The chain links TRBV4-3 to TRBJ1-2, with 7 bases that match TRBD1. The CDR3 length is 15 residues. The ends lost 0 bases at V and 4 bases at J; junction bases unmatched: 5. CDR1 and CDR2 from the germline V gene are LGHNA and YSLEER.

The chain couples TRBV29-1 to TRBJ2-1; 8 bases are shared with TRBD2. This CDR3 spans 11 amino acids. Germline trimming cut 6 bases from V and 9 bases from J; bases unmatched to any gene: 4. Germline assignment: CDR1 SQVTM and CDR2 ANQGSEA. Here the CDR3 DNA reads TGCAGCGTCACTACTAGCGGTGAGCAGTTCTTC. Its translation is CSVTTSGEQFF.